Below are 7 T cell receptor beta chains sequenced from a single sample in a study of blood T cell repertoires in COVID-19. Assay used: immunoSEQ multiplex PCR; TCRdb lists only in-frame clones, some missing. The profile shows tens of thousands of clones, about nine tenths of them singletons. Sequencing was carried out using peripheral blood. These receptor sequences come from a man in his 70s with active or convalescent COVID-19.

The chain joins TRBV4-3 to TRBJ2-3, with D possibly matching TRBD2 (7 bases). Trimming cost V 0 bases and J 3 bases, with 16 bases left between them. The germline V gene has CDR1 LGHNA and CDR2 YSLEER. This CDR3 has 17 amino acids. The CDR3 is CASSQDEYGGHTDTQYF. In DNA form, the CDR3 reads TGCGCCAGCAGCCAAGACGAATACGGGGGGCATACAGATACGCAGTATTTT.

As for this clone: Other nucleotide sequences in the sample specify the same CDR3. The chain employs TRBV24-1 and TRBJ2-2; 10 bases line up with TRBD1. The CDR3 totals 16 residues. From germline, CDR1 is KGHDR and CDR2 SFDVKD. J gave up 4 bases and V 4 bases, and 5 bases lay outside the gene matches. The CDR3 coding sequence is TGTGCCACCAGTGACCCGGGACAGGGGAGCACCGGGGAGCTGTTTTTT. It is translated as CATSDPGQGSTGELFF.

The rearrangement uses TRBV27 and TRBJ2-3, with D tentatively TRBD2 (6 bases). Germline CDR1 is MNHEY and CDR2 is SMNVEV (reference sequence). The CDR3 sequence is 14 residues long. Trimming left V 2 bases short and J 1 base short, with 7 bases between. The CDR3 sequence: CASSLAGRTDTQYF. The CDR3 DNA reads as TGTGCCAGCAGTTTAGCGGGACGCACAGATACGCAGTATTTT.

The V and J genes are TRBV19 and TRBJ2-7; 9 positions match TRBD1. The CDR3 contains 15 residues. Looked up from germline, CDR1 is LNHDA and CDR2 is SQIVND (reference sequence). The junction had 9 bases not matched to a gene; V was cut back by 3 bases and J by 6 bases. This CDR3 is CASSIPGQGVPEQYF. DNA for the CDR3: TGTGCCAGTAGTATTCCGGGACAGGGTGTCCCCGAGCAGTACTTC.

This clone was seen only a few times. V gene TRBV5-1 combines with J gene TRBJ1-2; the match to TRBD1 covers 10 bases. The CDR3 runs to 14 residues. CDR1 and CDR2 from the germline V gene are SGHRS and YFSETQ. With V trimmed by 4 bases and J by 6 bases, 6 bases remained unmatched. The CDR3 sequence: CASSLDRGTNGYTF. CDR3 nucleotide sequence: TGCGCCAGCAGCCTGGACAGGGGGACTAATGGCTACACCTTC.

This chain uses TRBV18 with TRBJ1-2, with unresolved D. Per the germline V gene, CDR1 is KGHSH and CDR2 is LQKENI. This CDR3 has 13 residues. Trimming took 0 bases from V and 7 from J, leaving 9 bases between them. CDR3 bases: TGTGCCAGCTCACCACCGTCAGGAAGTGGCTACACCTTC. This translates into CASSPPSGSGYTF.

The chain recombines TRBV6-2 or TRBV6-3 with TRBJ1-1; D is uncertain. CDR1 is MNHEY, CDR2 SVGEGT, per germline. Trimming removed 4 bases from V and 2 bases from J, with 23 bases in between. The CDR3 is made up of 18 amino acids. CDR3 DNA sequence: TGTGCCAGCAGTTCCATGAGGTTAACAAACACCCGAAACACTGAAGCTTTCTTT. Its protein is CASSSMRLTNTRNTEAFF.